This TCR beta chain was captured by sequencing in a study of T cell changes during pregnancy in multiple sclerosis. This clone was recorded once. Libraries were prepared by immunoSEQ multiplex PCR; TCRdb keeps only in-frame clonotypes and omits some of them. The sample has about 130,000 clones; around 95% are singletons. Material: peripheral blood, obtained after pregnancy. The TCR originated in a female donor with multiple sclerosis, enrolled in a pregnancy study.

This CDR3 is CASSLELAVTDTQYF. In DNA form, the CDR3 reads TGCGCCAGCAGCTTGGAACTAGCGGTCACAGATACGCAGTATTTT. V usage is TRBV5-1 and J usage is TRBJ2-3; TRBD2 agrees at 8 bases. Germline V gene lookup returns CDR1 SGHRS and CDR2 YFSETQ. J gave up 2 bases and V 0 bases, and 2 bases lay outside the gene matches. The CDR3 runs to 15 residues.